These 26 T cell receptor beta chains share one sample of origin, sequenced in a study of long-term antiretroviral therapy in people with HIV. Running of the v3.0 immunoSEQ assay took place at survey level. The assay was immunoSEQ multiplex PCR, and TCRdb's table has in-frame clones only and misses some. This table has 13,000 or so clones, around three quarters appearing once. Sample: unsorted PBMCs, taken 3.2 years before starting antiretroviral therapy. The receptors come from a middle-aged man with HIV.

This chain links TRBV19 with TRBJ1-2; 7 nucleotides agree with TRBD1. The CDR3 covers 15 residues. Germline CDR1 and CDR2: LNHDA and SQIVND (reference sequence). V trimming: 0 bases; J trimming: 4 bases; junction bases outside the gene matches: 5. The CDR3 loop reads CASSIDPTGAYGYTF. The CDR3 DNA reads TGTGCCAGTAGTATAGACCCTACAGGGGCCTATGGCTACACCTTC.

This rearrangement joins TRBV27 to TRBJ2-7; the match to TRBD1 covers 8 bases. Germline CDR1 reads MNHEY; CDR2 reads SMNVEV (reference sequence). Losses at the gene ends were 2 bases for V and 3 bases for J; bases not matched to a gene: 12. The CDR3 spans 17 residues. CDR3 DNA: TGTGCCAGCAGTTTAAAAGGCCAGGGGGCCCCCATCTACGAGCAGTACTTC. Its translation is CASSLKGQGAPIYEQYF.

This chain uses TRBV7-2 with TRBJ2-7; TRBD1 or TRBD2 may be the D gene (6 bases each). Germline lookup yields CDR1 SGHTA and CDR2 FQGNSA. V shed 5 bases and J shed 4 bases, with 12 bases lying between them. The CDR3 totals 13 residues. The CDR3 loop reads CASSPGGVYEQYF. The CDR3 nucleotides read TGTGCCAGCAGCCCCGGGGGCGTATACGAGCAGTACTTC.

This chain links TRBV5-4 with TRBJ2-7, with unresolved D. V gave up 4 bases and J gave up 3 bases, with 14 bases separating them. CDR3 length: 14 amino acids. Germline CDR1 SGHNT, CDR2 YYREEE (reference sequence). CDR3 DNA sequence: TGTGCCAGCAGCGAAGGCGCTACCGACTACGAGCAGTACTTC. Amino acid sequence: CASSEGATDYEQYF. Variable domain in full (rest from reference TRBV5-4 and TRBJ2-7): ETGVTQSPTHLIKTRGQQVTLRCSSQSGHNTVSWYQQALGQGPQFIFQYYREEENGRGNFPPRFSGLQFPNYSSELNVNALELDDSALYLCASSEGATDYEQYFGPGTRLTVT.

The CDR3, as DNA: TGTGCCAGTAGTGCGACTAGCGGGGGCTTCACTAGCACAGATACGCAGTATTTT. It specifies CASSATSGGFTSTDTQYF. V is TRBV19 and J is TRBJ2-3, with 12 bases that match TRBD2. Germline V gene data show CDR1 as LNHDA and CDR2 as SQIVND (reference sequence). This CDR3 has 18 residues. V was clipped by 5 bases and J by 0 bases; unmatched bases: 9.

This rearrangement joins TRBV7-8 to TRBJ2-7; D possibly corresponds to TRBD2 (6 bases). In germline, CDR1 is SGHVS, CDR2 FQNEAQ. This CDR3 spans 14 amino acids. The V and J ends lost 5 bases and 3 bases respectively, with 14 bases between them. DNA for the CDR3: TGTGCCAGCAGCCCAGGCGTGGGGGGCTACGAGCAGTACTTC. Translated: CASSPGVGGYEQYF.

V gene TRBV25-1 combines with J gene TRBJ1-2; D gene unclear. CDR3 length: 14 amino acids. Germline CDR1 and CDR2: MGHDK and SYGVNS. V lost 3 bases and J 5 bases, leaving 13 bases between the germline ends. DNA of the CDR3: TGTGCCAGCAGTGATAGTATAAGCAGATATGGCTACACCTTC. Translation: CASSDSISRYGYTF.

This rearrangement joins TRBV6-1 to TRBJ2-1; a possible D gene is TRBD1 (6 bases). Deletions cut 1 base from V and 3 bases from J, with 10 bases between. The CDR3 sequence is 15 residues long. Germline assignment: CDR1 MNHNS and CDR2 SASEGT. The CDR3 bases are TGTGCCAGCAGTGAAGGGCAGGGGTTCTACAATGAGCAGTTCTTC. It translates to CASSEGQGFYNEQFF.

The J gene is TRBJ1-2, the V gene TRBV7-2, with 7 bases fitting TRBD1. The CDR3 contains 14 residues. The ends lost 5 bases at V and 8 bases at J; junction bases unmatched: 11. The germline CDR1 and CDR2 sequences are SGHTA and FQGNSA. In nucleotides, the CDR3 is TGTGCCAGCAGCCCCCGGGAGGGGGCGTGGGGCTACACCTTC. Translation gives CASSPREGAWGYTF.

The V call is TRBV10-3, the J call TRBJ1-1; TRBD1 matches at 7 bases. Germline V gene sequence: CDR1 ENHRY, CDR2 SYGVKD. The CDR3 length is 13 residues. The trim removed 6 bases at V and 11 bases at J, leaving 12 bases unmatched. CDR3 amino acids: CAISDTGAEAAFF. The CDR3 bases are TGTGCCATCAGCGATACAGGGGCTGAGGCGGCTTTCTTT.

Written as DNA, the CDR3 is TGTGCCAGCTCACCAGGGGGGTCCTACGAGCAGTACTTC. As protein: CASSPGGSYEQYF. The rearrangement links TRBV18 to TRBJ2-7, with D perhaps TRBD2 (6 bases). The germline gives CDR1 KGHSH, CDR2 LQKENI. The CDR3 covers 13 residues. V was shortened by 2 bases and J by 1 base, with 6 bases between the two germline ends. The full variable domain, in which reference TRBV18 and TRBJ2-7 provide the parts outside the CDR3, is NAGVMQNPRHLVRRRGQEARLRCSPMKGHSHVYWYRQLPEEGLKFMVYLQKENIIDESGMPKERFSAEFPKEGPSILRIQQVVRGDSAAYFCASSPGGSYEQYFGPGTRLTVT.

V is TRBV7-8 and J is TRBJ2-6; 11 nucleotides align to TRBD1. After removal of 2 bases from V and 3 bases from J, the junction contained 6 bases not matched to a gene. Per germline, CDR1 SGHVS and CDR2 FQNEAQ. The CDR3 consists of 18 residues. This chain's CDR3 is CASSLRRTGGGGANVLTF. The CDR3 DNA sequence: TGTGCCAGCAGCTTACGGCGGACAGGGGGCGGTGGGGCCAACGTCCTGACTTTC.

This clone came up once. The chain recombines TRBV7-2 with TRBJ2-1; 8 positions agree with TRBD2. Germline CDR1 is SGHTA and CDR2 is FQGNSA. V was clipped by 1 base and J by 8 bases; unmatched bases: 4. The CDR3 is 14 residues long. As DNA, the CDR3 is TGTGCCAGCAGCTTAGGACTAGCGAGGCATGAGCAGTTCTTC. This encodes CASSLGLARHEQFF.

V is TRBV2 and J is TRBJ1-3, with D maybe TRBD1 (5 bases). The V end was cut by 8 bases, the J end by 0 bases, with 11 bases between. Germline CDR1 is SNHLY and CDR2 is FYNNEI. The CDR3 sequence is 14 residues long. This CDR3 is CASGPGTSGNTIYF. Written as DNA, the CDR3 is TGTGCCAGCGGTCCTGGGACCTCTGGAAACACCATATATTTT.

This clone was seen just once. The V and J genes are TRBV18 and TRBJ2-3; 9 bases align to TRBD2. Germline V gene sequence: CDR1 KGHSH, CDR2 LQKENI. This CDR3 has 14 residues. The trim removed 3 bases at V and 5 bases at J, leaving 3 bases unmatched. For the CDR3, the DNA is TGTGCCAGCTCACCTGGGACTAGCTTAGATACGCAGTATTTT. It is translated as CASSPGTSLDTQYF.

This clone turned up a few times. DNA for the CDR3: TGTGCCAGCAGCACTCACCGGACTAGAGTCAATGAGCAGTACTTC. It codes for CASSTHRTRVNEQYF. The genes are TRBV21-1 and TRBJ2-7; the DNA was not compared with TRBD2, the D call given in the table. TRBV21-1 constitutes a pseudogene. The CDR3 length is 15 residues.

The chain combines TRBV27 with TRBJ1-2; maybe TRBD1 (5 bases). V dropped 4 bases and J dropped 7 bases, with 13 bases sitting between them. Germline values: CDR1 MNHEY, CDR2 SMNVEV (reference sequence). The CDR3 has 13 amino acids. The CDR3 sequence is CASSYRFLGGYTF. The CDR3 nucleotides are TGTGCCAGCAGTTACAGGTTCTTGGGTGGCTACACCTTC.

This sequence joins TRBV9 and TRBJ1-1, with D perhaps matching TRBD1 (5 bases). The CDR3 runs 15 residues. V was shortened by 0 bases and J by 0 bases, with 9 bases between the two germline ends. Germline V lookup: CDR1 SGDLS, CDR2 YYNGEE. Here the CDR3 reads CASSVGEGLNTEAFF. The DNA of the CDR3 is TGTGCCAGCAGCGTAGGGGAGGGACTGAACACTGAAGCTTTCTTT.

The V gene is TRBV6-5, the J gene TRBJ1-1; D unclear. The CDR3 consists of 14 residues. Trimming took off 0 bases at V and 3 bases at J, with 8 bases between the two ends. Per germline, CDR1 MNHEY and CDR2 SVGAGI. CDR3 in DNA: TGTGCCAGCAGTTACTCTCGGGAGGACACTGAAGCTTTCTTT. Its translation: CASSYSREDTEAFF.

The CDR3 protein is CASSRAGAGSPLHF. The CDR3 DNA is TGCGCCAGCAGCAGAGCCGGAGCGGGTTCACCCCTCCACTTT. This rearrangement joins TRBV5-1 to TRBJ1-6; D unresolved. Germline lookup yields CDR1 SGHRS and CDR2 YFSETQ. V lost 4 bases to trimming and J lost 9 bases, with 14 bases between them. The CDR3 loop spans 14 amino acids.

There are a few counts of this clone. V gene TRBV27 combines with J gene TRBJ2-7; TRBD1 might be the D (6 bases). Trimming pared 3 bases from V and 6 bases from J, leaving 12 bases between. Germline V CDR1 and CDR2: MNHEY, SMNVEV (reference sequence). CDR3 length: 13 residues. The CDR3 DNA sequence: TGTGCCAGCAGTTTGCAGGGGACCCTCGAGCAGTACTTC. Translating it yields CASSLQGTLEQYF.

The chain carries TRBV4-2 and TRBJ1-1; D is possibly TRBD1 (5 bases). In germline, CDR1 is LGHNA, CDR2 YNFKEQ. CDR3 length equals 16 residues. V lost 2 bases, J lost 1 base, and 14 bases lay in between. CDR3 in amino acids: CASSQRGMRWNTEAFF. CDR3 bases: TGTGCCAGCAGCCAAAGGGGAATGAGGTGGAACACTGAAGCTTTCTTT.

The table lists this clone with a count of one. The rearrangement links TRBV2 to TRBJ1-2; tentative D call: TRBD1 (5 bases). Trimming removed 0 bases at V and 8 bases at J, with 19 bases between. Germline-derived CDR1 and CDR2 are SNHLY and FYNNEI. The CDR3 sequence is 16 residues long. CDR3 sequence: CASSEARASFKGGYTF. The CDR3, as DNA: TGTGCCAGCAGTGAAGCGCGTGCCAGCTTCAAGGGGGGCTACACCTTC.

J is TRBJ1-5 and V is TRBV19, with D uncertain. CDR1 is LNHDA, CDR2 SQIVND, per germline (reference sequence). The V gene lost 3 bases and the J gene lost 3 bases, with 9 bases spanning the gap. This CDR3 has 14 residues. The CDR3 DNA is TGTGCCAGTAGTATGGCAGCACCCAATCAGCCCCAGCATTTT. Amino acids: CASSMAAPNQPQHF.

This clone was picked up one time. The J gene is TRBJ2-5, the V gene TRBV5-1; 7 bases agree with TRBD1. V was clipped by 4 bases and J by 0 bases; unmatched bases: 3. Germline V gives CDR1 SGHRS, CDR2 YFSETQ. This CDR3 is 14 amino acids long. The CDR3 DNA sequence: TGCGCCAGCAGCGGGGACAGCTACCAAGAGACCCAGTACTTC. Protein product: CASSGDSYQETQYF.

This clone ranks as medium-sized. This CDR3 is missing its conserved last phenylalanine or tryptophan, likely due to a read error. It is unclear where the CDR3 begins or ends on the DNA, so no DNA is shown, and the CDR3 is as TCRdb lists it. The chain carries TRBV20-1 and TRBJ1-5. The V gene's germline CDR1 is DFQATT and CDR2 SNEGSKA (reference sequence). The CDR3 length equals 11 residues, ends included. CDR3 region: CSARDKGPGRY.